These 14 T cell receptor beta chains share one sample of origin, sequenced in a study of T cell repertoires in cytomegalovirus infection. MiXCR, applied by TCRdb to the reads, yields one record per CDR3 protein. The table records about 180,000 distinct CDR3 sequences, 13% to 15% of them present only once. Material: PBMCs. These receptors were obtained from a human donor in good health (CMV status not recorded). Some clones in this sample may be carry-over from other donors' samples.

This clonotype came up a few times. The chain links TRBV20-1 to TRBJ1-1; 9 nucleotides line up with TRBD1. The V segment lost 8 bases and the J segment 0 bases; nucleotides outside the gene matches: 7. CDR3 size: 14 residues. Germline V gene data show CDR1 as DFQATT and CDR2 as SNEGSKA (reference sequence). For the CDR3, the DNA is TGCAGTTCATGGGGGACAGGGATGAACACTGAAGCTTTCTTT. Translating gives CSSWGTGMNTEAFF.

In this sample, this clonotype turned up many times. This rearrangement joins TRBV12-3 or TRBV12-4 to TRBJ2-1, with D perhaps being TRBD1 or TRBD2 (7 bases each). The CDR3 has 15 amino acids. V lost 7 bases and J 5 bases, leaving 18 bases between the germline ends. This CDR3 is CASTLRGGENNEQFF. CDR3 nucleotide sequence: TGTGCCAGCACTCTCAGGGGGGGGGAAAACAATGAGCAGTTCTTC.

Note on this clonotype: The CDR3 end shows no conserved phenylalanine or tryptophan, and so a read error is likely. The chain recombines TRBV7-3 with TRBJ1-1; no firm D call. Germline V gene lookup returns CDR1 SGHTA and CDR2 FQGTGA. V lost 5 bases and J 1 base, leaving 11 bases between the germline ends. The CDR3 runs 14 residues. The CDR3 reads CASSLGRGNTEAFL. CDR3 sequence (DNA): TGTGCCAGCAGCCTCGGACGGGGGAACACTGAAGCTTTCCTT.

This clonotype was found many times. At one boundary the junction diverges from the germline segment, which might be a read error. CDR3 protein: CASSEATAHNEQFF. For the CDR3, the DNA is TGTGCCAGCAGCGAAGCGACTGCCCACAATGAGCAGTTCTTC. V and J are TRBV6-1 and TRBJ2-1, with D uncertain. Per germline, CDR1 MNHNS and CDR2 SASEGT. The CDR3 length is 14 residues.

In this sample, this clonotype turned up many times. The J gene is TRBJ1-1, the V gene TRBV14, with D unclear. Germline V gene lookup returns CDR1 SGHDN and CDR2 FVKESK. This CDR3 is 16 amino acids long. Trimming cost V 4 bases and J 0 bases, with 15 bases left between them. The CDR3 loop reads CASSPLLGLMNTEAFF. The CDR3 nucleotides are TGTGCCAGCAGCCCACTGCTAGGGCTTATGAACACTGAAGCTTTCTTT.

This clonotype appeared many times. The chain carries TRBV11-2 and TRBJ2-5; 8 bases fit TRBD2. Germline-derived CDR1 and CDR2 are SGHAT and FQNNGV. The CDR3 runs 15 residues. V was pared by 3 bases and J by 3 bases, with 6 bases of the junction left unmatched. The CDR3 DNA reads TGTGCCAGCAGCTTGGTGATAGCGGGGAAAGAGACCCAGTACTTC. This sequence encodes CASSLVIAGKETQYF.

This clonotype was counted ten times or more. The genes are TRBV7-2 and TRBJ2-2; D unresolved. CDR3 length: 12 residues. Trimming pared 7 bases from V and 3 bases from J, leaving 6 bases between. Germline V gene lookup returns CDR1 SGHTA and CDR2 FQGNSA. The chain's CDR3 is CASNHHTGELFF. CDR3 bases: TGTGCCAGCAACCACCACACCGGGGAGCTGTTTTTT.

In this sample, this clonotype turned up a few times. The chain combines TRBV10-3 with TRBJ1-6; 8 bases are a match to TRBD1. The CDR3 length is 14 residues. V lost 5 bases, J lost 5 bases, and 2 bases stayed unmatched. Germline-derived CDR1 and CDR2 are ENHRY and SYGVKD. The CDR3 sequence: CAISPGQDNSPLHF. The CDR3 DNA sequence: TGTGCCATCAGTCCGGGACAGGATAATTCACCCCTCCACTTT.

The chain carries TRBV28 and TRBJ2-5; TRBD2 aligns across 12 bases. The V gene end was trimmed by 6 bases and the J gene end by 5 bases; junction bases not matched to a gene: 13. Germline CDR1 and CDR2: MDHEN and SYDVKM. The CDR3 totals 17 residues. The CDR3: CASRRKPSGRARETQYF. The DNA of the CDR3 is TGTGCCAGCAGGCGAAAGCCTAGCGGGAGGGCCAGGGAGACCCAGTACTTC.

The chain combines TRBV6-2 or TRBV6-3 with TRBJ1-1; D remains unclear. The CDR3 loop spans 13 amino acids. Deletions cut 4 bases from V and 6 bases from J, with 12 bases between. Per germline, CDR1 MNHEY and CDR2 SVGEGT. CDR3 loop: CASSSNLGAEAFF. The CDR3 DNA is TGTGCCAGCAGTTCCAACCTCGGGGCTGAAGCTTTCTTT.

V is TRBV12-5 and J is TRBJ1-1; unclear D gene. Germline lookup yields CDR1 LGHNT and CDR2 FRNRAP. The CDR3 consists of 16 residues. The V gene lost 7 bases and the J gene lost 0 bases, with 18 bases spanning the gap. The chain's CDR3 is CASAPGSGELNTEAFF. CDR3 coding DNA: TGTGCTAGTGCCCCGGGAAGCGGAGAGCTGAACACTGAAGCTTTCTTT. The full variable domain, in which reference TRBV12-5 and TRBJ1-1 provide the parts outside the CDR3, is DARVTQTPRHKVTEMGQEVTMRCQPILGHNTVFWYRQTMMQGLELLAYFRNRAPLDDSGMPKDRFSAEMPDATLATLKIQPSEPRDSAVYFCASAPGSGELNTEAFFGQGTRLTVV.

In this sample, this clonotype turned up many times. The chain is built from TRBV7-2 and TRBJ2-3; 14 bases line up with TRBD2. The CDR3 covers 19 residues. After removal of 4 bases from V and 3 bases from J, the junction contained 12 bases not matched to a gene. CDR1 is SGHTA and CDR2 is FQGNSA in the germline V gene. CDR3 in amino acids: CASSSPRGGLAGVTDTQYF. The CDR3 DNA sequence: TGTGCCAGCAGCTCACCCCGGGGGGGACTAGCGGGGGTGACAGATACGCAGTATTTT.

This clonotype showed up just a few times. This chain uses TRBV5-1 with TRBJ1-2; no clear D gene. V shed 4 bases and J shed 8 bases, with 12 bases lying between them. This CDR3 contains 12 residues. Germline CDR1 and CDR2: SGHRS and YFSETQ. CDR3 sequence: CASSPTRQGYTF. CDR3 coding DNA: TGCGCCAGCAGCCCCACAAGGCAAGGCTACACCTTC. Variable domain in full (rest from reference TRBV5-1 and TRBJ1-2): KAGVTQTPRYLIKTRGQQVTLSCSPISGHRSVSWYQQTPGQGLQFLFEYFSETQRNKGNFPGRFSGRQFSNSRSEMNVSTLELGDSALYLCASSPTRQGYTFGSGTRLTVV.

The chain uses TRBV28 and TRBJ2-1; the match to TRBD1 covers 8 bases. The germline gives CDR1 MDHEN, CDR2 SYDVKM. With V trimmed by 5 bases and J by 0 bases, 3 bases remained unmatched. This CDR3 is 15 amino acids long. For the CDR3, the DNA is TGTGCCAGCAGTGGGGGGACAGGCTCCTACAATGAGCAGTTCTTC. Its translation: CASSGGTGSYNEQFF. Variable domain in full (rest from reference TRBV28 and TRBJ2-1): DVKVTQSSRYLVKRTGEKVFLECVQDMDHENMFWYRQDPGLGLRLIYFSYDVKMKEKGDIPEGYSVSREKKERFSLILESASTNQTSMYLCASSGGTGSYNEQFFGPGTRLTVL.